Listed below are T cell receptor beta chains from one sample, sequenced in a study of blood T cell repertoires in COVID-19. The protocol was immunoSEQ multiplex PCR, while the TCRdb copy is restricted to in-frame clones and leaves out a portion. The sample comprises 110,000 or so clones, roughly nine tenths of which are singletons, and approximately 27% rests with the top ten. The material sequenced was peripheral blood. All receptors come from a man aged 65 to 85 with active or convalescent COVID-19. Each CDR3 is given with its conserved first and last residue. Fields, in order: V gene, D gene, clone size, J gene, CDR3 protein, CDR3 DNA. A D gene is named only where the DNA matches it firmly. Size is stated for part of the rows, as once, few or many counts, or as a class when the clone is expanded.

v_gene: TRBV5-1
d_gene: TRBD2
abundance: .
j_gene: TRBJ2-1
CDR3aa: CASSLETSGRGNEQFF
CDR3nt: TGCGCCAGCAGCTTGGAGACTAGCGGCCGGGGCAATGAGCAGTTCTTC

v_gene: TRBV3-1/TRBV3-2
d_gene: TRBD1
abundance: .
j_gene: TRBJ1-3
CDR3aa: CASSHTGQGARNTIYF
CDR3nt: TGTGCCAGCAGCCATACGGGACAGGGGGCGCGAAACACCATATATTTT

v_gene: TRBV7-9
d_gene: TRBD1
abundance: .
j_gene: TRBJ1-6
CDR3aa: CASSSGDSYNSPLHF
CDR3nt: TGTGCCAGCAGCTCTGGGGACAGTTATAATTCACCCCTCCACTTT

v_gene: TRBV27
d_gene: TRBD1
abundance: .
j_gene: TRBJ1-1
CDR3aa: CASSRLGQGQAFF
CDR3nt: TGTGCCAGCAGCCGTCTAGGACAGGGACAAGCTTTCTTT

v_gene: TRBV5-5
d_gene: .
abundance: .
j_gene: TRBJ2-5
CDR3aa: CASSRGIEYQETQYF
CDR3nt: TGTGCCAGCAGCCGAGGGATAGAGTACCAAGAGACCCAGTACTTC

v_gene: TRBV7-2
d_gene: TRBD2
abundance: .
j_gene: TRBJ2-1
CDR3aa: CASSIATSGKYEQFF
CDR3nt: TGTGCCAGCAGCATAGCCACTAGCGGGAAGTATGAGCAGTTCTTC

v_gene: TRBV7-9
d_gene: .
abundance: .
j_gene: TRBJ2-3
CDR3aa: CASSLLPGSSTDTQYF
CDR3nt: TGTGCCAGCAGCTTATTGCCGGGGAGCAGCACAGATACGCAGTATTTT

v_gene: TRBV5-1
d_gene: .
abundance: once
j_gene: TRBJ2-1
CDR3aa: CASSTKPPGNEQFF
CDR3nt: TGCGCCAGCAGCACCAAACCCCCAGGGAATGAGCAGTTCTTC

v_gene: TRBV19
d_gene: TRBD1
abundance: .
j_gene: TRBJ1-2
CDR3aa: CASSPGTAYGYTF
CDR3nt: TGTGCCAGTAGTCCTGGGACAGCCTATGGCTACACCTTC

v_gene: TRBV28
d_gene: TRBD1
abundance: .
j_gene: TRBJ2-7
CDR3aa: CASSRQGVSYEQYF
CDR3nt: TGTGCCAGCAGCAGACAGGGTGTCTCCTACGAGCAGTACTTC

v_gene: TRBV3-1/TRBV3-2
d_gene: TRBD2
abundance: .
j_gene: TRBJ2-3
CDR3aa: CASSQSGTPGLGRDTQYF
CDR3nt: TGTGCCAGCAGCCAAAGTGGGACCCCGGGACTAGGGCGAGATACGCAGTATTTT

v_gene: TRBV2
d_gene: TRBD1
abundance: .
j_gene: TRBJ1-6
CDR3aa: CASSRHTGQGSRSPLHF
CDR3nt: TGTGCCAGCAGCCGACATACGGGACAGGGGAGTCGTTCACCCCTCCACTTT

v_gene: TRBV28
d_gene: TRBD1
abundance: .
j_gene: TRBJ2-7
CDR3aa: CAAHDRGQSSYEQYF
CDR3nt: TGTGCCGCACATGACAGGGGACAAAGCTCCTACGAGCAGTACTTC

v_gene: TRBV6-1
d_gene: .
abundance: .
j_gene: TRBJ1-4
CDR3aa: CASSERRSEKLFF
CDR3nt: TGTGCCAGCAGTGAACGACGGAGTGAAAAACTGTTTTTT

v_gene: TRBV2
d_gene: TRBD2
abundance: .
j_gene: TRBJ2-5
CDR3aa: CASSSGSDTGTQYF
CDR3nt: TGTGCCAGCAGTAGCGGGAGCGACACGGGGACCCAGTACTTC

v_gene: TRBV11-2
d_gene: TRBD1
abundance: .
j_gene: TRBJ2-1
CDR3aa: CASRPRQGWDNEQFF
CDR3nt: TGTGCCAGCAGACCCAGACAGGGGTGGGACAATGAGCAGTTCTTC

v_gene: TRBV28
d_gene: TRBD1
abundance: .
j_gene: TRBJ2-7
CDR3aa: CASGWTGREQYF
CDR3nt: TGTGCCAGCGGGTGGACAGGGAGAGAGCAGTACTTC

v_gene: TRBV15
d_gene: .
abundance: .
j_gene: TRBJ2-1
CDR3aa: CATSRGGTRYRNEQFF
CDR3nt: TGTGCCACCAGCAGAGGGGGGACTCGATACAGGAATGAGCAGTTCTTC

v_gene: TRBV24-1
d_gene: TRBD2
abundance: .
j_gene: TRBJ2-2
CDR3aa: CATSDSASGSYGELFF
CDR3nt: TGTGCCACCAGTGATTCCGCTAGCGGGAGTTACGGGGAGCTGTTTTTT

v_gene: TRBV4-1
d_gene: TRBD2
abundance: .
j_gene: TRBJ2-1
CDR3aa: CASSQLLADNNEQFF
CDR3nt: TGCGCCAGCAGCCAGTTACTAGCGGACAACAATGAGCAGTTCTTC